This TCR beta chain emerged from a study of T-cell memory formation after mild COVID-19. Study-level information: The study found TCR clusters largely donor specific.

Study-wide findings and caveats: Some SARS-CoV-2-responding clones were already detected in memory before infection.

This clonotype was detected ten times or more. Its antigen is not known. cDNA libraries for TCR alpha and TCR beta, carrying sample barcodes and UMIs, came from 5'RACE with constant-segment primers. From the 5' RACE reads, TCRdb called clonotypes with MiXCR, one entry per CDR3 protein. The data contain fewer than 350,000 distinct CDR3 sequences, around 8% of them seen just once; the ten biggest clones take up about 20%. V dropped 5 bases and J dropped 1; count of bases not matched to a gene: 5. Germline CDR1 is SQVTM and CDR2 is ANQGSEA. This CDR3 spans 15 amino acids. The source material was PBMCs or a T cell subset sorted from them (not recorded which). The receptor's source is a man younger than 35 who had mild COVID-19 (a few samples of this study predate the infection). Cell type and time point are not known. This rearrangement joins TRBV29-1 to TRBJ2-2; 9 positions match TRBD2. CDR3 loop: CSVSGLARNTGELFF. The CDR3 nucleotides read TGCAGCGTTTCTGGACTAGCGAGGAACACCGGGGAGCTGTTTTTT.